The sequence of this T cell receptor (beta chain) was determined in a study of T-cell memory formation after mild COVID-19. This clonotype came up many times. CDR1 SGHRS and CDR2 YFSETQ come from the germline V gene. This CDR3 has 15 amino acids. With 0 bases removed from V and 4 bases from J, the gap between germline ends came to 13 bases. With constant-segment primers, 5'RACE yielded cDNA libraries of TCR alpha and TCR beta that carried sample barcodes and UMIs. TCRdb analysed the 5' RACE reads with MiXCR anew, one entry per CDR3 protein. The table includes fewer than 550,000 distinct CDR3 sequences, roughly 20% detected once.

The TCR was taken from an adult woman who had mild COVID-19 (a few samples of this study predate the infection). Cell type and time point are not known. Sequenced: PBMCs or a T cell subset sorted from them (not recorded which). The chain employs TRBV5-1 and TRBJ1-2; tentatively, D is TRBD1 (5 bases). The CDR3 nucleotides are TGCGCCAGCAGCTTGGTGGGGGGATCCGGCTATGGCTACACCTTC. Residues: CASSLVGGSGYGYTF.